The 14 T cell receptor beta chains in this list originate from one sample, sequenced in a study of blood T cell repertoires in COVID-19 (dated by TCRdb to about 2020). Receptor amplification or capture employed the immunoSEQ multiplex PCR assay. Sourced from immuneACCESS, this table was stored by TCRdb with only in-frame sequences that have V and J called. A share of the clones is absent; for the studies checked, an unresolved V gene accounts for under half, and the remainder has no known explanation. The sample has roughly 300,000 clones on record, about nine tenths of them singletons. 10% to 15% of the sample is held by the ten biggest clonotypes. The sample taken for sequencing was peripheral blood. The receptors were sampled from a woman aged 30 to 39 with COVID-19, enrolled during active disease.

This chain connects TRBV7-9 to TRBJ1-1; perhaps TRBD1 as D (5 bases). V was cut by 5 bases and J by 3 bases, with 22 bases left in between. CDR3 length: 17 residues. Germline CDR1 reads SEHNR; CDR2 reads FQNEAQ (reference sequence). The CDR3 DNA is TGTGCCAGCAGCCCCTACAAGTTGGGGCCTCCGGACACTGAAGCTTTCTTT. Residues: CASSPYKLGPPDTEAFF.

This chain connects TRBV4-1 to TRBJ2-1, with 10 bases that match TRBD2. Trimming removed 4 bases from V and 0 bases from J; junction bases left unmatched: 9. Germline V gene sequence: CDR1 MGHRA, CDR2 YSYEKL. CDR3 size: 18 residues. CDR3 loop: CASSLRGLAGASYNEQFF. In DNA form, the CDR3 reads TGCGCCAGCAGCCTCAGGGGGCTAGCGGGGGCCTCCTACAATGAGCAGTTCTTC.

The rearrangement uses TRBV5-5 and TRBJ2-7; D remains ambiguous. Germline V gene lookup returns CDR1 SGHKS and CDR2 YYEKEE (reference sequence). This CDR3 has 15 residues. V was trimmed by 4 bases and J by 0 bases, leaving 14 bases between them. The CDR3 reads CASSPGRTYSYEQYF. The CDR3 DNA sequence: TGTGCCAGCAGCCCAGGTCGAACCTACTCCTACGAGCAGTACTTC.

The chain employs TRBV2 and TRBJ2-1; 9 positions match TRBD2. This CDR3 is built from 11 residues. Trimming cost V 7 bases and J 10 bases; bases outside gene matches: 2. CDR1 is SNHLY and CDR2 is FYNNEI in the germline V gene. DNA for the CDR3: TGTGCCAGCACAGCGGGGGGAGAGCAGTTCTTC. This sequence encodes CASTAGGEQFF. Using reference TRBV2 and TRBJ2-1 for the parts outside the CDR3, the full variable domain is EPEVTQTPSHQVTQMGQEVILRCVPISNHLYFYWYRQILGQKVEFLVSFYNNEISEKSEIFDDQFSVERPDGSNFTLKIRSTKLEDSAMYFCASTAGGEQFFGPGTRLTVL.

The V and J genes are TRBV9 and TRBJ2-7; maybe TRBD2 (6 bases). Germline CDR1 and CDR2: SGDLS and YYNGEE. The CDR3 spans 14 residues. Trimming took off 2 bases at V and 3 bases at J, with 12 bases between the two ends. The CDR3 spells CASSVGTYDYEQYF. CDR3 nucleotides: TGTGCCAGCAGCGTTGGGACTTACGACTACGAGCAGTACTTC.

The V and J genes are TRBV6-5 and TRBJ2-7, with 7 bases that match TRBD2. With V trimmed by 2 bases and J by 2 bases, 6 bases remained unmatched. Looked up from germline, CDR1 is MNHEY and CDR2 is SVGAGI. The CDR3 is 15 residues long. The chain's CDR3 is CASSYGGDTTYEQYF. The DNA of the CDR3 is TGTGCCAGCAGTTACGGGGGGGATACAACCTACGAGCAGTACTTC.

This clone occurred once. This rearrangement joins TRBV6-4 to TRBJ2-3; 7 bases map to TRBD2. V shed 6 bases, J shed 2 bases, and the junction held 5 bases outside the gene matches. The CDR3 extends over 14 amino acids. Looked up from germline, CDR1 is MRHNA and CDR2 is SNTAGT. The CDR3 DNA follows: TGTGCCAGCAGGGCCGGGGGGTCCACAGATACGCAGTATTTT. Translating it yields CASRAGGSTDTQYF.

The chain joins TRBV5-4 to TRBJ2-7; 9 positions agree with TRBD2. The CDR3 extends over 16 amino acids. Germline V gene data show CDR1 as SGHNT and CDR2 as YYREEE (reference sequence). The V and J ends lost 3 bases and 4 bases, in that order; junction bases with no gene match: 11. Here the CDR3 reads CASSSPSSGGPYEQYF. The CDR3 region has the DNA TGTGCCAGCAGCTCGCCCAGTAGCGGGGGTCCTTACGAGCAGTACTTC.

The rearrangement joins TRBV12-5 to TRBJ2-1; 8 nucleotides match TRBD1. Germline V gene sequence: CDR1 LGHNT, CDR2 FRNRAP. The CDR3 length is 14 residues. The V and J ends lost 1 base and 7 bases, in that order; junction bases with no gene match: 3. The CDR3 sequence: CASGLGQGYNEQFF. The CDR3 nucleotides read TGTGCTAGTGGTTTGGGACAGGGGTATAATGAGCAGTTCTTC.

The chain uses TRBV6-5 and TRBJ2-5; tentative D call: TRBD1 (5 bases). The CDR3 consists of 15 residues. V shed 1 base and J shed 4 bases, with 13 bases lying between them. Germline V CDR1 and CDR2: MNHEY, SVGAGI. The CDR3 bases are TGTGCCAGCAGTTACTTCCGGGCCCAGGGAGAGACCCAGTACTTC. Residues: CASSYFRAQGETQYF.

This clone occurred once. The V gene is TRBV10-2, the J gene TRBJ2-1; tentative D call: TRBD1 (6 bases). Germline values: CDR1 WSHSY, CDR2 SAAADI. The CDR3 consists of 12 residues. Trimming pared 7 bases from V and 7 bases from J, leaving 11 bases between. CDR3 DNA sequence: TGCGCCAGCACCAAGGACAGTAATGAGCAGTTCTTC. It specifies CASTKDSNEQFF.

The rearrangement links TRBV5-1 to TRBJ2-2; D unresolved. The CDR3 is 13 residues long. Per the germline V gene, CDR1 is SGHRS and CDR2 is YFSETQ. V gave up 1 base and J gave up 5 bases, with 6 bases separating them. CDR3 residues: CASSLTTTGELFF. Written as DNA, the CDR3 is TGCGCCAGCAGCTTGACCACTACCGGGGAGCTGTTTTTT. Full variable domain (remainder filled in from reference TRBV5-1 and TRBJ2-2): KAGVTQTPRYLIKTRGQQVTLSCSPISGHRSVSWYQQTPGQGLQFLFEYFSETQRNKGNFPGRFSGRQFSNSRSEMNVSTLELGDSALYLCASSLTTTGELFFGEGSRLTVL.

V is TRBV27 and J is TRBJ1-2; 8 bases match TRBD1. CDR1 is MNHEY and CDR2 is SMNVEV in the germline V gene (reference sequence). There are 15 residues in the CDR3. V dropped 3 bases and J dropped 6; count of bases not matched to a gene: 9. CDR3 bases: TGTGCCAGCAGTTTTTCCCTCTCGACAGGGGATGGCTACACCTTC. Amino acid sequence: CASSFSLSTGDGYTF.

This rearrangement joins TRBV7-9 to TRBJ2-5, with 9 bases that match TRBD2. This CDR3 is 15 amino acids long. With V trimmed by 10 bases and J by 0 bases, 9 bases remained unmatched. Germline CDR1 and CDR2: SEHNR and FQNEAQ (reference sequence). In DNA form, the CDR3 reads TGTGCCATACGCGGGACTAGCCAGTACCAAGAGACCCAGTACTTC. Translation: CAIRGTSQYQETQYF.